This entry features one T cell receptor (beta chain) sequence. Which antigen it targets is not known. One base away there is no much larger clone; base qualities are not given. These data belong to a study of OX40 agonist ivuxolimab in advanced cancers. Regarding the research as a whole: Ivuxolimab was an agonistic, fully human IgG2 monoclonal antibody directed against OX40 (CD134), a costimulatory receptor. Intravenous ivuxolimab was administered to patients every 2 weeks at six dose levels: 0.01, 0.1, 0.3, 1.5, 3 and 10 mg/kg. Of the roughly 54 patients in dose escalation, 19 had hepatocellular carcinoma, approximately 15 had melanoma, 9 had renal cell carcinoma and 9 had head and neck cancer. In the dose-escalation cohort, 70% to 85% of patients were male, and the mean age was 60 years with a range of roughly 20 to 79. Prior anti-PD-1, anti-PD-L1 or anti-CTLA-4 therapy was permitted, and about two fifths of dose-escalation patients had received checkpoint inhibitors. Partial responses occurred in three dose-escalation patients: two with cutaneous melanoma and one with hepatocellular carcinoma. Peripheral TCRbeta sequencing aimed to test whether ivuxolimab altered TCR sequence diversity and caused clonal T-cell expansion. The paper describes the monotherapy dose-escalation part (N of about 52 patients) of the phase I trial of ivuxolimab.

The research as a whole found: Low levels of normalized T-cell clonal expansion were also shown by some nonresponding patients. After ivuxolimab, more expanded clones were found on average in CD8+ T cells than in CD4+ T cells. In the 0.1-3.0 mg/kg groups, partial responders were among the patients with the lowest normalized peripheral clonal expansion, particularly in CD8+ T cells. At doses of 0.1 to 3.0 mg/kg, clonal expansion of both CD4+ and CD8+ blood T cells was observed from baseline to week 6. The antigen specificity of the clonally expanded peripheral T cells was not determined.

Patients with autoimmune disease history or receiving systemic immunosuppression were excluded from the trial. Peripheral blood for TCR sequencing was collected from all dose cohorts at baseline, on cycle 4 day 1, and on cycle 7 day 1. The samples were taken from a phase I, first-in-human, multicenter, open-label dose-escalation trial of ivuxolimab. Adults with locally advanced or metastatic melanoma, renal cell carcinoma, hepatocellular carcinoma or head and neck squamous cell carcinoma were enrolled in the trial. Before TCR sequencing, CD4+ and CD8+ T cells were separately sorted from peripheral blood. For sequencing of the TCRbeta CDR3 region, genomic DNA was extracted from the sorted cells. The immunoSEQ Assay was used to sequence the TCRbeta CDR3 regions. In TCRdb, the immuneACCESS table is reduced to in-frame sequences with V and J assigned. These tables do not hold every clone; where another copy was compared, an unresolved V gene accounts for under half, and the others remain unexplained. The sample records over 30,000 clones, less than 90% of which are singletons. Over 1.5% of the sample comes from the top ten.

The clonotype originates from an adult with an advanced solid tumor such as melanoma, head and neck, liver or kidney cancer. This specimen consisted of CD4+ or CD8+ T cells sorted from blood, obtained in a trial of the OX40 agonist ivuxolimab.

CDR3 reads: CASSLGTGVGTEAFF. The sequenced DNA is TGTGCCAGCAGCTTAGGTACAGGGGTGGGAACTGAAGCTTTCTTT. This sequence uses TRBV13 and TRBJ1-1; 7 junctional bases match TRBD1. The CDR3 holds 15 amino acids from the cysteine to the phenylalanine. Left in the record is the CDR3 DNA by itself, 45 bases read in frame from the first base. CDR1 and CDR2 are read off the germline V gene (reference sequence) as PRHDT and FYEKMQ. V is pruned by 0 bases and J by 5 bases, leaving 6 bases of the junction without a gene match.